What follows are 6 T cell receptor beta chains derived from one specimen sequenced in a study of metastatic and nonmetastatic thyroid tumors. No patient received treatment before thyroid surgery. With MiXCR, TCRdb called clones anew from the PCR reads. The sample holds 75,000 to 95,000 clones, over 9.5% seen once. The sample comprised blood. These receptors all come from a female donor with papillary thyroid cancer or a benign thyroid nodule (not recorded which). Some clones in this sample may be carry-over from other donors' samples.

As for this clone: The junction departs from the called germline gene at one end, perhaps through a read error. The J gene is TRBJ2-2, the V gene TRBV24-1, with unresolved D. Germline lookup yields CDR1 KGHDR and CDR2 SFDVKD. CDR3 length: 16 amino acids. The CDR3 bases are TGTGCCACCAGTGATTTTGTGTCCGTGAACACCTGGGAGCTGTTTTTT. The encoded protein is CATSDFVSVNTWELFF.

This clone was seen a handful of times. The gene calls are TRBV27 and TRBJ1-2, with D hard to call. Trimming removed 5 bases from V and 7 bases from J, with 14 bases in between. The V gene's germline CDR1 is MNHEY and CDR2 SMNVEV (reference sequence). The CDR3 spans 13 residues. The CDR3 protein is CASSNTMSGGYTF. DNA for the CDR3: TGTGCCAGCAGTAACACGATGAGTGGTGGCTACACCTTC.

Many counts were recorded for this clone. The chain uses TRBV28 and TRBJ1-3; D gene ambiguous. The CDR3 sequence is 13 residues long. V lost 8 bases to trimming and J lost 5 bases, with 13 bases between them. The V gene's germline CDR1 is MDHEN and CDR2 SYDVKM. The CDR3 region is CASVKRARNTIYF. DNA of the CDR3: TGTGCCAGCGTAAAGCGGGCCAGAAACACCATATATTTT.

This clone appeared many times. The V gene is TRBV6-2 or TRBV6-3, the J gene TRBJ2-5, with 9 bases matching TRBD1. This CDR3 has 15 amino acids. V gave up 7 bases and J gave up 4 bases; unmatched junction bases: 10. The V gene's germline CDR1 is MNHEY and CDR2 SVGEGT. CDR3 in amino acids: CASNPDRGYGETQYF. CDR3 sequence (DNA): TGTGCCAGCAACCCAGACAGGGGGTATGGAGAGACCCAGTACTTC.

This clone was observed many times. This rearrangement joins TRBV6-4 to TRBJ2-3; possibly TRBD2 for D (5 bases). The germline V gene has CDR1 MRHNA and CDR2 SNTAGT. CDR3 length equals 14 residues. Trimming took 4 bases from V and 4 from J, leaving 12 bases between them. CDR3 bases: TGTGCCAGCAGTGCTACCGGGCGGGCAGATACGCAGTATTTT. This codes for CASSATGRADTQYF.

This clone has a handful of counts. V and J are TRBV6-1 and TRBJ2-7; D could derive from TRBD1 or TRBD2 (6 bases each). The V end lost 5 bases, the J end lost 7 bases, and 18 bases lay between the germline ends. In germline, CDR1 is MNHNS, CDR2 SASEGT. This CDR3 spans 14 amino acids. The CDR3 nucleotides are TGTGCCAGCAGTTTTGATTGGGGGGCCCAAGAGCAGTACTTC. This encodes CASSFDWGAQEQYF.